A single sample is the source of the 29 T cell receptor beta chains below, sequenced in a study of T cell responses to AZD1222 COVID-19 vaccine. Profiled with immunoSEQ multiplex PCR; TCRdb holds only in-frame clones, not every one. The sample consists of 150,000 or so clones, roughly nine tenths of them appearing once. Sequencing used peripheral blood, obtained on day 0 of AZD1222 vaccination. The receptors stem from an adult in good health.

This chain joins TRBV10-3 and TRBJ1-3; D unresolved. Per the germline V gene, CDR1 is ENHRY and CDR2 is SYGVKD. The CDR3 is 16 residues long. Trimming left V 3 bases short and J 0 bases short, with 12 bases between. CDR3 region: CAISDGLSYSGNTIYF. For the CDR3, the DNA is TGTGCCATCAGTGATGGTTTATCCTACTCTGGAAACACCATATATTTT.

Details on this clone: The same CDR3 can be traced to other DNA sequences in this sample. The rearrangement joins TRBV7-3 to TRBJ2-2; 8 positions agree with TRBD1. Unmatched junction bases numbered 7, after V lost 5 bases and J lost 5 bases. Germline V lookup: CDR1 SGHTA, CDR2 FQGTGA. The CDR3 is made up of 15 amino acids. CDR3 DNA sequence: TGTGCCAGCAGCCCCGGACAGGGAAGGACCGGGGAGCTGTTTTTT. It codes for CASSPGQGRTGELFF.

This sequence joins TRBV6-5 and TRBJ1-2; D gene ambiguous. The CDR3 has 14 residues. V was cut by 6 bases and J by 5 bases, with 16 bases left in between. Germline V gene lookup returns CDR1 MNHEY and CDR2 SVGAGI. CDR3: CASSLRSIGYGYTF. Written as DNA, the CDR3 is TGTGCCAGCAGCCTCCGGAGCATTGGTTATGGCTACACCTTC.

On this clone: This specimen includes other DNA sequences encoding the same CDR3. The CDR3 bases are TGTGCCAGCAGTTTCGGAAGTGAAGCTTTCTTT. It yields the protein CASSFGSEAFF. The chain carries TRBV12-3 or TRBV12-4 and TRBJ1-1; D gene unclear. With 3 bases removed from V and 7 bases from J, the gap between germline ends came to 6 bases. The CDR3 consists of 11 residues.

The rearrangement links TRBV7-3 to TRBJ1-5; D is ambiguous. V shed 1 base and J shed 6 bases, with 7 bases lying between them. The length of the CDR3 is 13 residues. Germline values: CDR1 SGHTA, CDR2 FQGTGA. The DNA for the CDR3 is TGTGCCAGCAGCTTAATAAGTGGTCAGCCCCAGCATTTT. This translates into CASSLISGQPQHF.

This clone was seen a single time. The chain recombines TRBV2 with TRBJ2-1, with 7 nucleotides matching TRBD1. The V segment lost 5 bases and the J segment 2 bases; nucleotides outside the gene matches: 9. This CDR3 contains 16 residues. CDR1 SNHLY and CDR2 FYNNEI come from the germline V gene. CDR3 loop: CASSPAQGLTYNEQFF. CDR3 DNA: TGTGCCAGCAGTCCCGCACAGGGGTTGACCTACAATGAGCAGTTCTTC.

The genes are TRBV9 and TRBJ2-1, with 8 nucleotides matching TRBD1. Germline V gene data show CDR1 as SGDLS and CDR2 as YYNGEE. The CDR3 is made up of 15 amino acids. Germline trimming cut 4 bases from V and 6 bases from J; bases unmatched to any gene: 9. CDR3 DNA: TGTGCCAGCAGCCCCCCCGACAGGGGACGCAATGAGCAGTTCTTC. Translation: CASSPPDRGRNEQFF.

The V and J genes are TRBV12-3 or TRBV12-4 and TRBJ1-5, with D tentatively TRBD1 (5 bases). The CDR3 totals 13 residues. The V end lost 6 bases, the J end lost 7 bases, and 13 bases lay between the germline ends. CDR3 nucleotides: TGTGCCAGCAGCACAGACAGAGGCCAGCCCCAGCATTTT. Translation gives CASSTDRGQPQHF.

This clone was counted a single time. This rearrangement joins TRBV7-3 to TRBJ1-3, with 11 bases aligning to TRBD1. The V and J ends lost 4 bases and 7 bases, in that order; junction bases with no gene match: 3. This CDR3 has 14 residues. Germline V gives CDR1 SGHTA, CDR2 FQGTGA. CDR3: CASSSGQGANTIYF. The CDR3 bases are TGTGCCAGCAGCTCCGGACAGGGGGCGAACACCATATATTTT.

This CDR3 is CASNSAGELFF. The CDR3 DNA is TGTGCCAGTAACAGTGCCGGGGAGCTGTTTTTT. The chain is built from TRBV19 and TRBJ2-2; D ambiguous. V lost 7 bases and J lost 6, with 6 bases in between. This CDR3 contains 11 residues. Per germline, CDR1 LNHDA and CDR2 SQIVND (reference sequence). Filled out from reference TRBV19 and TRBJ2-2, the complete variable domain reads DGGITQSPKYLFRKEGQNVTLSCEQNLNHDAMYWYRQDPGQGLRLIYYSQIVNDFQKGDIAEGYSVSREKKESFPLTVTSAQKNPTAFYLCASNSAGELFFGEGSRLTVL.

About this clone: At one end, the junction sequence differs from germline, possibly due to a read error. V and J are TRBV28 and TRBJ2-2, with D hard to call. The germline V gene has CDR1 MDHEN and CDR2 SYDVKM. CDR3 length: 12 amino acids. CDR3 bases: TGTGCCAGCTGTTTTAACACCGGGGAGCTGTTTTTT. Amino acid sequence: CASCFNTGELFF.

The chain carries TRBV12-3 or TRBV12-4 and TRBJ1-5; D remains unclear. CDR3 length: 12 residues. V was cut by 5 bases and J by 9 bases, with 11 bases left in between. CDR3 sequence (DNA): TGTGCCAGCAGTGACACCCTGTCGCCCCAGCATTTT. It specifies CASSDTLSPQHF.

As DNA, the CDR3 is TGTGCCAGCAGTAAACCGGGGACAGGGGCGAACTATGGCTACACCTTC. The encoded protein is CASSKPGTGANYGYTF. This chain uses TRBV7-8 with TRBJ1-2; 10 positions agree with TRBD1. The V gene's germline CDR1 is SGHVS and CDR2 FQNEAQ. The CDR3 is made up of 16 amino acids. V shed 6 bases, J shed 2 bases, and the junction held 9 bases outside the gene matches.

The chain uses TRBV5-1 and TRBJ2-2; no clear D gene. CDR3 length: 15 residues. The V and J ends lost 0 bases and 6 bases respectively, with 12 bases between them. Germline CDR1 is SGHRS and CDR2 is YFSETQ. CDR3 bases: TGCGCCAGCAGCTTGGCACCGGGCTCGGCCGGGGAGCTGTTTTTT. Translated, it gives CASSLAPGSAGELFF.

The CDR3 sequence is CATMTGPYNSPLHF. The CDR3 nucleotides read TGTGCCACCATGACAGGGCCCTATAATTCACCCCTCCACTTT. The chain joins TRBV27 to TRBJ1-6; TRBD1 aligns across 7 bases. The CDR3 has 14 residues. The junction had 5 bases not matched to a gene; V was cut back by 10 bases and J by 2 bases. Germline CDR1 reads MNHEY; CDR2 reads SMNVEV (reference sequence).

The V call is TRBV28, the J call TRBJ1-3; possibly TRBD1 for D (5 bases). The germline V gene encodes CDR1 MDHEN and CDR2 SYDVKM. The CDR3 contains 17 residues. The ends were cut back, 5 bases at V and 3 bases at J, with 20 bases in the middle. The CDR3 loop is CASSTTLGGKFGNTIYF. The CDR3 region has the DNA TGTGCCAGCAGTACGACCCTTGGGGGGAAATTTGGAAACACCATATATTTT.

The V gene is TRBV10-3, the J gene TRBJ1-2; D possibly corresponds to TRBD1 (5 bases). V dropped 4 bases and J dropped 0 bases, with 15 bases sitting between them. CDR1 ENHRY and CDR2 SYGVKD come from the germline V gene. The CDR3 totals 16 residues. CDR3 protein: CAISAGGVDPNYGYTF. CDR3 sequence (DNA): TGTGCCATCAGTGCGGGGGGGGTGGACCCTAACTATGGCTACACCTTC.

This sequence joins TRBV5-1 and TRBJ1-1; maybe TRBD1 (6 bases). The ends were cut back, 4 bases at V and 5 bases at J, with 9 bases in the middle. Germline V gene sequence: CDR1 SGHRS, CDR2 YFSETQ. The length of the CDR3 is 12 residues. The CDR3 loop is CASSATGTEAFF. In nucleotides, the CDR3 is TGCGCCAGCAGCGCTACAGGGACTGAAGCTTTCTTT. Complete variable domain (other parts from reference TRBV5-1 and TRBJ1-1): KAGVTQTPRYLIKTRGQQVTLSCSPISGHRSVSWYQQTPGQGLQFLFEYFSETQRNKGNFPGRFSGRQFSNSRSEMNVSTLELGDSALYLCASSATGTEAFFGQGTRLTVV.

This rearrangement joins TRBV6-6 to TRBJ2-4, with D possibly TRBD1 on 7 matching bases. The CDR3 covers 18 residues. The germline V gene encodes CDR1 MNHNY and CDR2 SVGAGI (reference sequence). Trimming left V 5 bases short and J 6 bases short, with 26 bases between. CDR3 sequence: CASSQDQGERGDLNIQYF. In DNA, the CDR3 is TGTGCCAGCAGTCAGGACCAGGGGGAAAGGGGGGATTTAAACATTCAGTACTTC.

In this sample, this clone turned up once. V gene TRBV7-9 combines with J gene TRBJ2-5, with D unresolved. The CDR3 is made up of 15 amino acids. Germline V gives CDR1 SEHNR, CDR2 FQNEAQ (reference sequence). V gave up 2 bases and J gave up 3 bases, with 13 bases separating them. The CDR3 protein is CASSLPQTDEETQYF. The DNA for the CDR3 is TGTGCCAGCAGCTTACCCCAAACAGACGAAGAGACCCAGTACTTC.

This clone came up many times. The chain recombines TRBV28 with TRBJ2-7, with 10 nucleotides matching TRBD1. The V gene's germline CDR1 is MDHEN and CDR2 SYDVKM. The CDR3 loop spans 14 amino acids. The V and J ends lost 5 bases and 13 bases, in that order; junction bases with no gene match: 14. The CDR3 DNA follows: TGTGCCAGCAGTCTCGGGACAGGGGAGGCCTTCATTTACTTC. Its translation: CASSLGTGEAFIYF.

The chain joins TRBV4-3 to TRBJ2-3; tentative D call: TRBD2 (5 bases). Germline-derived CDR1 and CDR2 are LGHNA and YSLEER. V was shortened by 0 bases and J by 5 bases, with 9 bases between the two germline ends. The CDR3 contains 14 residues. The CDR3 DNA sequence: TGCGCCAGCAGCCAAGATAGCGCCAGAGATACGCAGTATTTT. Its translation: CASSQDSARDTQYF.

The V call is TRBV28, the J call TRBJ1-4; weak D call: TRBD1 (5 bases). There are 12 residues in the CDR3. V shed 7 bases and J shed 7 bases, with 10 bases lying between them. Germline CDR1 and CDR2: MDHEN and SYDVKM. The CDR3 here is CASTQRGEKLFF. The CDR3 DNA reads TGTGCCAGCACCCAAAGGGGTGAAAAACTGTTTTTT.

The chain is built from TRBV6-5 and TRBJ2-5; 9 nucleotides align to TRBD2. The V gene's germline CDR1 is MNHEY and CDR2 SVGAGI. J lost 0 bases, V lost 8 bases, and 4 bases had no gene match. This CDR3 has 14 amino acids. The DNA for the CDR3 is TGTGCCAGCGGACTAGCGAGTAACCAAGAGACCCAGTACTTC. Protein: CASGLASNQETQYF.

The chain joins TRBV12-3 or TRBV12-4 to TRBJ2-2, with a possible D match to TRBD1 (5 bases). Deletions cut 4 bases from V and 7 bases from J, with 10 bases between. There are 13 residues in the CDR3. CDR3 sequence: CASSSIGVGELFF. The CDR3 bases are TGTGCCAGCAGTTCCATAGGGGTCGGGGAGCTGTTTTTT.

This sequence joins TRBV7-9 and TRBJ1-5, with D unclear. The CDR3 spans 18 residues. Trimming cost V 2 bases and J 1 base, with 18 bases left between them. Germline CDR1 SEHNR, CDR2 FQNEAQ (reference sequence). CDR3 in DNA: TGTGCCAGCAGCTTATATCCGCGCCGGAGGGCCAGCAATCAGCCCCAGCATTTT. Translated, it gives CASSLYPRRRASNQPQHF.

This chain joins TRBV12-3 or TRBV12-4 and TRBJ2-1; a possible D gene is TRBD1 (6 bases). V gave up 5 bases and J gave up 3 bases, with 8 bases separating them. The CDR3 covers 13 residues. DNA for the CDR3: TGTGCCAGCAGTGGACAGAACTACAATGAGCAGTTCTTC. Protein sequence: CASSGQNYNEQFF.

CDR3 in DNA: TGTGCCAGCAGCTCGAGAGGCAGTAGGCCCCAGCATTTT. Translated: CASSSRGSRPQHF. The chain combines TRBV11-2 with TRBJ1-5; D gene unclear. Germline loops: CDR1 SGHAT, CDR2 FQNNGV. Trimming shortened V by 4 bases and J by 9 bases, and 13 bases separated the two germline ends. The CDR3 spans 13 residues.

J is TRBJ1-2 and V is TRBV28; D not certain. The CDR3 extends over 13 amino acids. CDR1 is MDHEN and CDR2 is SYDVKM in the germline V gene. Trimming took 8 bases from V and 3 from J, leaving 13 bases between them. CDR3 amino acids: CASSRILDYGYTF. The DNA for the CDR3 is TGTGCCAGCTCCCGGATCTTGGACTATGGCTACACCTTC.